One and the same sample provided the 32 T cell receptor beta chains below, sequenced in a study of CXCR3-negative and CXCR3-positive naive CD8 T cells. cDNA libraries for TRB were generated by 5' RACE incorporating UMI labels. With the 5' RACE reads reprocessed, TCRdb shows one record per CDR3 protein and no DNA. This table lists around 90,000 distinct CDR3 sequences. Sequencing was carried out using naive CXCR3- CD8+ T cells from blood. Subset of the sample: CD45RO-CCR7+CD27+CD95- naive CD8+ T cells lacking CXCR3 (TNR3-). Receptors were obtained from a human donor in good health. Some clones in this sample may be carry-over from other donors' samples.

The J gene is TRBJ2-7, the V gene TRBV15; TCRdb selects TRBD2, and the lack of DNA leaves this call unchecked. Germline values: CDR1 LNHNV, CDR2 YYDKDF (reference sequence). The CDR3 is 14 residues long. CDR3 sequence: CATSRDASGNEQYF.

The chain's CDR3 is CASSQALAGEFYEQYF. This chain uses TRBV4-3 with TRBJ2-7; TCRdb picks TRBD2, but there is no DNA to check that call. The germline V gene encodes CDR1 LGHNA and CDR2 YSLEER. The CDR3 runs to 16 residues.

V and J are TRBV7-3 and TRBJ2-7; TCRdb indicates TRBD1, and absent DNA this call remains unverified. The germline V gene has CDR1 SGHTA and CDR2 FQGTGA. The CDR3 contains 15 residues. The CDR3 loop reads CASSQDGGDRHEQYF.

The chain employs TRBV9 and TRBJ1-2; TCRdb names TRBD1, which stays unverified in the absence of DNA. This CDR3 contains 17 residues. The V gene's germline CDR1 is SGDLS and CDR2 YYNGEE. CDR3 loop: CASSVGRLDREPLGYTF.

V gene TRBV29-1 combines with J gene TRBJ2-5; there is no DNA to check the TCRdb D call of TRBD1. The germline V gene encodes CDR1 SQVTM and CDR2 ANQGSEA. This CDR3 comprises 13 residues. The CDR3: CSVSRDIQETQYF.

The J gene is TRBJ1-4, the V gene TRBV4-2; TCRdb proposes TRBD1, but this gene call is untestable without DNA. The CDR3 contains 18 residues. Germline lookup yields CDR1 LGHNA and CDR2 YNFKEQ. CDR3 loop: CASSQEGQGVRTNEKLFF.

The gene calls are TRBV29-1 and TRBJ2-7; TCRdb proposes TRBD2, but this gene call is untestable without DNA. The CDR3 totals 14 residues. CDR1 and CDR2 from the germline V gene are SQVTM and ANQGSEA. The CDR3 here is CSVEVAGRPYEQYF.

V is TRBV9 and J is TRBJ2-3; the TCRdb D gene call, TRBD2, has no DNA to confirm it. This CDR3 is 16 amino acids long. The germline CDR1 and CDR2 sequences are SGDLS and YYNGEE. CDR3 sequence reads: CASSVGERGDSDTQYF.

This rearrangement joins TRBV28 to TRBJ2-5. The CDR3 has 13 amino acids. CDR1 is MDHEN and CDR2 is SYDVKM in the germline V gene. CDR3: CASSSAGGGTQYF.

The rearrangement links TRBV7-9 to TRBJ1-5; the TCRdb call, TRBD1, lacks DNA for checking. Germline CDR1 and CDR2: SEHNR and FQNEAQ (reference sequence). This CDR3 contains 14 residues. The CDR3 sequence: CASNTDSPGRPQHF.

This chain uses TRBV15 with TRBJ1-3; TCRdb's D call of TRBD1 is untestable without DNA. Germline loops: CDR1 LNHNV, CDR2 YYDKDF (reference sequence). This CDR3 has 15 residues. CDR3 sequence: CATSSRGGSGNTIYF.

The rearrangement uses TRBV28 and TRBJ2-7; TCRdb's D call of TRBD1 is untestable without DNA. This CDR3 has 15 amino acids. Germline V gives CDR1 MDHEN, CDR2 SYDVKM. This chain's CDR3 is CASSLPGQGPNEQYF.

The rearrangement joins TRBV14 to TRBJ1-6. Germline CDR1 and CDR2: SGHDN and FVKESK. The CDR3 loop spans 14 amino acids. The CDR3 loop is CASSQIDGWSPLHF.

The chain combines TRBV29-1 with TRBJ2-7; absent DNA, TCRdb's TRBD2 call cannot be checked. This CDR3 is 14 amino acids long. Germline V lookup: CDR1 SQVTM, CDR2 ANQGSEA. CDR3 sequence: CSAWGGRGSYEQYF.

The CDR3 loop reads CASSQPGASSYEQYF. V is TRBV18 and J is TRBJ2-7; there is no DNA to check the TCRdb D call of TRBD2. The CDR3 is 15 amino acids. Germline V gene lookup returns CDR1 KGHSH and CDR2 LQKENI.

The CDR3 protein is CASSKVPTGWTEAFF. The V and J genes are TRBV21-1 and TRBJ1-1; TCRdb's D call of TRBD1 is untestable without DNA. TRBV21-1 is a recognized pseudogene. The CDR3 is 15 residues long.

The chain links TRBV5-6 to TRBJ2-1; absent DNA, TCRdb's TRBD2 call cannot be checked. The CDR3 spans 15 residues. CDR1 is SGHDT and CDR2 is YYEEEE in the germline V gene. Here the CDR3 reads CASSTRAGFSHEQFF.

This CDR3 is CASSGLGEEQFF. V is TRBV9 and J is TRBJ2-1. Per germline, CDR1 SGDLS and CDR2 YYNGEE. The CDR3 is 12 residues long.

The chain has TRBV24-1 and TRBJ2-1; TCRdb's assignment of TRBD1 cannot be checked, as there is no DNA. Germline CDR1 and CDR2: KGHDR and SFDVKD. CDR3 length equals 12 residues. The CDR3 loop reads CATSDLGQGRFF.

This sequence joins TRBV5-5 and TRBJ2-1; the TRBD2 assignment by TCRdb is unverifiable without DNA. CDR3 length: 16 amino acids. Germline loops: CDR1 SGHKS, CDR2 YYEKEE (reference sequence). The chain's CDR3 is CASSLGVLAGRDEQFF.

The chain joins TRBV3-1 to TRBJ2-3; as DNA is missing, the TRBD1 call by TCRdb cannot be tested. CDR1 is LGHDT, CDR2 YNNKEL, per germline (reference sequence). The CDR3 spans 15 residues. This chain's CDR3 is CASSQRGQGGDTQYF.

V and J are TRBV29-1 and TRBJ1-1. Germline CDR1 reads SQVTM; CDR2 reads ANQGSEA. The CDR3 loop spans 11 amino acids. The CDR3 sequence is CSVVEGLEALF.

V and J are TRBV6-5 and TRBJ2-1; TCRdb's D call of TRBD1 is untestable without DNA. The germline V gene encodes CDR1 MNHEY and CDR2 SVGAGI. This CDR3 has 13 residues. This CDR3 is CATTQAGDGEQFF.

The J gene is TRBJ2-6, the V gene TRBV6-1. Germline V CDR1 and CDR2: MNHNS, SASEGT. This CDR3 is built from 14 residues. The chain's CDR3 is CASIMVSGANVLTF.

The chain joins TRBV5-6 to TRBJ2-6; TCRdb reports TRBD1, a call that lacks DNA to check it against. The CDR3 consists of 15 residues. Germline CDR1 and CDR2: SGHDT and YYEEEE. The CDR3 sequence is CASSSEGYGANVLTF. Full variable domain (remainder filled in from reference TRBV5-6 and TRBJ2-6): DAGVTQSPTHLIKTRGQQVTLRCSPKSGHDTVSWYQQALGQGPQFIFQYYEEEERQRGNFPDRFSGHQFPNYSSELNVNALLLGDSALYLCASSSEGYGANVLTFGAGSRLTVL.

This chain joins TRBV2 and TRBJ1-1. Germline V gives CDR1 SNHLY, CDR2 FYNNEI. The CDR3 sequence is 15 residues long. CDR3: CASSVVAEVNTEAFF.

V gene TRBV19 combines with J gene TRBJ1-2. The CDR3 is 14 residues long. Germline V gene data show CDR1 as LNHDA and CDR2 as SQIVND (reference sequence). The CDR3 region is CASSMMEEGYGYTF.

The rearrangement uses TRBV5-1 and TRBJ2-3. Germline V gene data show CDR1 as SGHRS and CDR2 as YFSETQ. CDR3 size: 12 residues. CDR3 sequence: CASSLDLDTQYF.

The CDR3 loop reads CSVEDPGYDEQFF. V and J are TRBV29-1 and TRBJ2-1; TCRdb's D gene call, TRBD1, goes unchecked for lack of DNA. Germline assignment: CDR1 SQVTM and CDR2 ANQGSEA. The length of the CDR3 is 13 residues.

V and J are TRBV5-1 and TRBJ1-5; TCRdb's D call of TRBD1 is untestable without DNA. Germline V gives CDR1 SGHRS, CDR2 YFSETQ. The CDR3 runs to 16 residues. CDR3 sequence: CASATGTGGSNQPQHF. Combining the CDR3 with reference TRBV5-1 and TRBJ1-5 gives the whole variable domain KAGVTQTPRYLIKTRGQQVTLSCSPISGHRSVSWYQQTPGQGLQFLFEYFSETQRNKGNFPGRFSGRQFSNSRSEMNVSTLELGDSALYLCASATGTGGSNQPQHFGDGTRLSIL.

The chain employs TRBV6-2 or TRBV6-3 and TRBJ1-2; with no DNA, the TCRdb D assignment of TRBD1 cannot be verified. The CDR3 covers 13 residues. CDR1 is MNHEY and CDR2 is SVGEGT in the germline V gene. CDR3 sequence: CDSSYRDNYGYTF.

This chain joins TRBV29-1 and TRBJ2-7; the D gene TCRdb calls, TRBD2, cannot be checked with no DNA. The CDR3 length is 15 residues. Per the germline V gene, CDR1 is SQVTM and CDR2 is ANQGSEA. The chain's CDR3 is CSVEDDLSGGYEPYF.